Listed below are T cell receptor beta chains from one sample, sequenced in a study of shared clonotypes between healthy human individuals. Clones were sequenced by immunoSEQ multiplex PCR, and TCRdb holds only the in-frame ones, with some missing. The sample records approximately 2.5 million clones, over 85% being singletons. The specimen sequenced was naive CD4+ T cells sorted from blood. Source of these receptors: a man between 18 and 29 years old in good health. The CDR3 runs from the conserved cysteine through the conserved F or W. A D gene is named only where the DNA matches it firmly. Size values are once, few and many counts, or a class for expanded clones, and some rows have none.

d_call: -; v_call: TRBV28; j_call: TRBJ1-2; cdr3_length: 14; clone_size: -; cdr3_aa: CASSPRAIRYGYTF; cdr3_nt: TGTGCCAGCAGTCCCCGGGCCATCCGCTATGGCTACACCTTC
d_call: -; v_call: TRBV18; j_call: TRBJ1-5; cdr3_length: 13; clone_size: -; cdr3_aa: CASSPEGGQPQHF; cdr3_nt: TGTGCCAGCTCACCGGAGGGAGGGCAGCCCCAGCATTTT
d_call: TRBD1; v_call: TRBV29-1; j_call: TRBJ1-2; cdr3_length: 13; clone_size: -; cdr3_aa: CSVGTGGGYGYTF; cdr3_nt: TGCAGCGTTGGGACAGGGGGCGGCTATGGCTACACCTTC
d_call: -; v_call: TRBV6-1; j_call: TRBJ2-2; cdr3_length: 14; clone_size: -; cdr3_aa: CASNELQATGELFF; cdr3_nt: TGTGCCAGCAATGAGTTACAGGCCACCGGGGAGCTGTTTTTT
d_call: -; v_call: TRBV11-2; j_call: TRBJ1-1; cdr3_length: 11; clone_size: -; cdr3_aa: CASSVTDEAFF; cdr3_nt: TGTGCCAGCAGCGTCACCGATGAAGCTTTCTTT
d_call: -; v_call: TRBV21-1; j_call: TRBJ2-7; cdr3_length: 16; clone_size: -; cdr3_aa: CASSNSSPRPSYEQYF; cdr3_nt: TGTGCCAGCAGCAATTCTAGTCCGCGACCCTCCTACGAGCAGTACTTC
d_call: -; v_call: TRBV6-6; j_call: TRBJ1-1; cdr3_length: 14; clone_size: -; cdr3_aa: CASSFQDSNTEAFF; cdr3_nt: TGTGCCAGCAGTTTTCAAGACAGTAACACTGAAGCTTTCTTT
d_call: TRBD1; v_call: TRBV7-2; j_call: TRBJ1-3; cdr3_length: 13; clone_size: -; cdr3_aa: CASGGQGGNTIYF; cdr3_nt: TGTGCCAGCGGGGGACAGGGAGGAAACACCATATATTTT
d_call: -; v_call: TRBV11-2; j_call: TRBJ2-1; cdr3_length: 14; clone_size: -; cdr3_aa: CASSLVYFYNEQFF; cdr3_nt: TGTGCCAGCAGCTTAGTCTACTTCTACAATGAGCAGTTCTTC
d_call: -; v_call: TRBV10-3; j_call: TRBJ2-7; cdr3_length: 13; clone_size: -; cdr3_aa: CAISESRGYEQYF; cdr3_nt: TGTGCCATCAGTGAGTCTCGGGGTTACGAGCAGTACTTC
d_call: TRBD1; v_call: TRBV10-3; j_call: TRBJ1-2; cdr3_length: 14; clone_size: -; cdr3_aa: CAISESADRDGYTF; cdr3_nt: TGTGCCATCAGTGAGTCGGCGGACAGGGATGGCTACACCTTC
d_call: TRBD1; v_call: TRBV2; j_call: TRBJ2-6; cdr3_length: 19; clone_size: -; cdr3_aa: CASRQHTGQGASGANVLTF; cdr3_nt: TGTGCCAGCAGGCAGCACACGGGACAGGGGGCATCTGGGGCCAACGTCCTGACTTTC
d_call: -; v_call: TRBV2; j_call: TRBJ2-7; cdr3_length: 11; clone_size: -; cdr3_aa: CASSALNEQYF; cdr3_nt: TGTGCCAGCAGTGCGCTCAACGAGCAGTACTTC
d_call: TRBD1; v_call: TRBV5-1; j_call: TRBJ2-7; cdr3_length: 15; clone_size: -; cdr3_aa: CASSRTGEIYYEQYF; cdr3_nt: TGCGCCAGCAGTAGGACAGGGGAGATTTACTACGAGCAGTACTTC
d_call: TRBD1; v_call: TRBV28; j_call: TRBJ1-2; cdr3_length: 14; clone_size: -; cdr3_aa: CASSSSGTGNGYTF; cdr3_nt: TGTGCCAGCAGTTCATCCGGGACAGGGAACGGCTACACCTTC
d_call: -; v_call: TRBV6-6; j_call: TRBJ2-5; cdr3_length: 12; clone_size: once; cdr3_aa: CASSPSKETQYF; cdr3_nt: TGTGCCAGCAGTCCATCCAAAGAGACCCAGTACTTC
d_call: -; v_call: TRBV28; j_call: TRBJ1-5; cdr3_length: 18; clone_size: -; cdr3_aa: CASSLIPKFLQDNQPQHF; cdr3_nt: TGTGCCAGCAGTTTAATCCCAAAATTTTTACAGGACAATCAGCCCCAGCATTTT
d_call: -; v_call: TRBV6-1; j_call: TRBJ2-5; cdr3_length: 11; clone_size: -; cdr3_aa: CASTAQETQYF; cdr3_nt: TGTGCCAGCACCGCCCAAGAGACCCAGTACTTC
d_call: -; v_call: TRBV4-1; j_call: TRBJ2-3; cdr3_length: 17; clone_size: -; cdr3_aa: CASSQEVSSLGTDTQYF; cdr3_nt: TGCGCCAGCAGCCAAGAGGTCTCTAGCCTGGGCACAGATACGCAGTATTTT
d_call: -; v_call: TRBV19; j_call: TRBJ2-3; cdr3_length: 14; clone_size: -; cdr3_aa: CASKRGPSTDTQYF; cdr3_nt: TGTGCCAGTAAGAGGGGCCCTAGCACAGATACGCAGTATTTT
d_call: -; v_call: TRBV9; j_call: TRBJ1-3; cdr3_length: 16; clone_size: -; cdr3_aa: CASSVGGLISGNTIYF; cdr3_nt: TGTGCCAGCAGCGTAGGGGGCCTTATCTCTGGAAACACCATATATTTT
d_call: -; v_call: TRBV28; j_call: TRBJ1-3; cdr3_length: 15; clone_size: -; cdr3_aa: CASSSGPVSGNTIYF; cdr3_nt: TGTGCCAGCAGTTCCGGACCGGTCTCTGGAAACACCATATATTTT
d_call: -; v_call: TRBV18; j_call: TRBJ2-2; cdr3_length: 16; clone_size: -; cdr3_aa: CASSPGAGVITGELFF; cdr3_nt: TGTGCCAGCTCGCCGGGGGCGGGAGTAATCACCGGGGAGCTGTTTTTT
d_call: -; v_call: TRBV7-3; j_call: TRBJ1-6; cdr3_length: 13; clone_size: -; cdr3_aa: CASSPAGNSPLHF; cdr3_nt: TGTGCCAGCAGCCCGGCGGGTAATTCACCCCTCCACTTT
d_call: -; v_call: TRBV9; j_call: TRBJ2-7; cdr3_length: 14; clone_size: -; cdr3_aa: CASSVGVDSYEQYF; cdr3_nt: TGTGCCAGCAGCGTAGGGGTGGATTCCTACGAGCAGTACTTC
d_call: -; v_call: TRBV5-6; j_call: TRBJ1-1; cdr3_length: 14; clone_size: -; cdr3_aa: CASSPGPPNTEAFF; cdr3_nt: TGTGCCAGCAGCCCCGGGCCCCCGAACACTGAAGCTTTCTTT
d_call: TRBD2; v_call: TRBV7-2; j_call: TRBJ2-3; cdr3_length: 15; clone_size: -; cdr3_aa: CASSPRRGGTDTQYF; cdr3_nt: TGTGCCAGCAGCCCAAGGCGGGGGGGCACAGATACGCAGTATTTT
d_call: -; v_call: TRBV9; j_call: TRBJ1-1; cdr3_length: 14; clone_size: -; cdr3_aa: CASSVATVNTEAFF; cdr3_nt: TGTGCCAGCAGCGTAGCAACAGTGAACACTGAAGCTTTCTTT
d_call: -; v_call: TRBV7-2; j_call: TRBJ2-7; cdr3_length: 15; clone_size: -; cdr3_aa: CASSLQTLSEGEQYF; cdr3_nt: TGTGCCAGCAGCTTACAGACACTCTCTGAGGGTGAGCAGTACTTC
d_call: TRBD2; v_call: TRBV6-6; j_call: TRBJ2-7; cdr3_length: 15; clone_size: -; cdr3_aa: CASSTSGGVTYEQYF; cdr3_nt: TGTGCCAGCAGTACTAGCGGGGGGGTAACCTACGAGCAGTACTTC
d_call: -; v_call: TRBV5-8; j_call: TRBJ1-5; cdr3_length: 14; clone_size: -; cdr3_aa: CASSSTVSNQPQHF; cdr3_nt: TGTGCCAGCAGCTCGACAGTAAGCAATCAGCCCCAGCATTTT
d_call: TRBD2; v_call: TRBV7-2; j_call: TRBJ2-3; cdr3_length: 13; clone_size: -; cdr3_aa: CASRLAGLDTQYF; cdr3_nt: TGTGCCAGCAGACTAGCGGGATTAGATACGCAGTATTTT
d_call: -; v_call: TRBV9; j_call: TRBJ2-2; cdr3_length: 17; clone_size: -; cdr3_aa: CASSVRGPGSPTGELFF; cdr3_nt: TGTGCCAGCAGCGTAAGGGGACCGGGGTCTCCGACCGGGGAGCTGTTTTTT
d_call: -; v_call: TRBV11-2; j_call: TRBJ1-4; cdr3_length: 15; clone_size: -; cdr3_aa: CASSLDVKPGQKLFF; cdr3_nt: TGTGCCAGCAGCTTAGATGTAAAACCGGGGCAAAAACTGTTTTTT
d_call: -; v_call: TRBV6-6; j_call: TRBJ2-7; cdr3_length: 12; clone_size: -; cdr3_aa: CATGGHPYEQYF; cdr3_nt: TGTGCCACGGGGGGACACCCCTACGAGCAGTACTTC
d_call: TRBD1; v_call: TRBV5-1; j_call: TRBJ2-5; cdr3_length: 14; clone_size: -; cdr3_aa: CASSFTGEIETQYF; cdr3_nt: TGCGCCAGCAGCTTTACAGGGGAGATAGAGACCCAGTACTTC
d_call: -; v_call: TRBV5-1; j_call: TRBJ2-3; cdr3_length: 13; clone_size: -; cdr3_aa: CASSFTTSDTQYF; cdr3_nt: TGCGCCAGCAGCTTTACCACGTCAGATACGCAGTATTTT
d_call: TRBD1; v_call: TRBV9; j_call: TRBJ2-7; cdr3_length: 16; clone_size: -; cdr3_aa: CASSDPFGTGGHEQYF; cdr3_nt: TGTGCCAGCAGCGACCCATTTGGGACAGGGGGACACGAGCAGTACTTC
d_call: -; v_call: TRBV30; j_call: TRBJ1-6; cdr3_length: 15; clone_size: -; cdr3_aa: CAWSVDRGGNSPLHF; cdr3_nt: TGTGCCTGGAGTGTAGACCGTGGGGGAAATTCACCCCTCCACTTT
d_call: -; v_call: TRBV6-1; j_call: TRBJ1-4; cdr3_length: 16; clone_size: -; cdr3_aa: CASSEDVGTANEKLFF; cdr3_nt: TGTGCCAGCAGTGAAGATGTGGGGACGGCTAATGAAAAACTGTTTTTT
d_call: TRBD1; v_call: TRBV6-5; j_call: TRBJ1-1; cdr3_length: 14; clone_size: -; cdr3_aa: CASSFGQANTEAFF; cdr3_nt: TGTGCCAGCAGTTTTGGACAGGCGAACACTGAAGCTTTCTTT
d_call: -; v_call: TRBV13; j_call: TRBJ2-6; cdr3_length: 15; clone_size: -; cdr3_aa: CASSLEGTGANVLTF; cdr3_nt: TGTGCCAGCAGCTTAGAGGGGACTGGGGCCAACGTCCTGACTTTC
d_call: -; v_call: TRBV7-2; j_call: TRBJ2-7; cdr3_length: 14; clone_size: -; cdr3_aa: CASSLYDKSYEQYF; cdr3_nt: TGTGCCAGCAGCTTATATGACAAATCCTACGAGCAGTACTTC
d_call: -; v_call: TRBV14; j_call: TRBJ2-1; cdr3_length: 16; clone_size: -; cdr3_aa: CASSQSRAPNKNEQFF; cdr3_nt: TGTGCCAGCAGCCAATCTCGTGCCCCCAACAAGAATGAGCAGTTCTTC
d_call: -; v_call: TRBV25-1; j_call: TRBJ1-2; cdr3_length: 12; clone_size: once; cdr3_aa: CASSEPGYGYTF; cdr3_nt: TGTGCCAGCAGTGAACCCGGGTATGGCTACACCTTC
d_call: -; v_call: TRBV15; j_call: TRBJ1-5; cdr3_length: 14; clone_size: -; cdr3_aa: CATSREGGNQPQHF; cdr3_nt: TGTGCCACCAGCAGAGAGGGGGGTAACCAGCCCCAGCATTTT
d_call: -; v_call: TRBV7-6; j_call: TRBJ1-2; cdr3_length: 13; clone_size: -; cdr3_aa: CASSLDPGYGYTF; cdr3_nt: TGTGCCAGCAGCTTAGATCCAGGGTATGGCTACACCTTC
d_call: TRBD1; v_call: TRBV29-1; j_call: TRBJ1-2; cdr3_length: 14; clone_size: -; cdr3_aa: CSVDSRGKDYGYTF; cdr3_nt: TGCAGCGTTGATAGCAGGGGGAAGGACTATGGCTACACCTTC
d_call: TRBD1; v_call: TRBV11-1; j_call: TRBJ1-2; cdr3_length: 14; clone_size: few; cdr3_aa: CASSKRQGSYGYTF; cdr3_nt: TGTGCCAGCAGCAAGAGACAGGGGAGCTATGGCTACACCTTC
d_call: TRBD2; v_call: TRBV6-1; j_call: TRBJ2-5; cdr3_length: 15; clone_size: -; cdr3_aa: CASGTSGRAQETQYF; cdr3_nt: TGTGCCAGCGGAACTAGCGGGAGGGCCCAGGAGACCCAGTACTTC
d_call: TRBD2; v_call: TRBV7-2; j_call: TRBJ2-5; cdr3_length: 15; clone_size: -; cdr3_aa: CASRLAAGGRETQYF; cdr3_nt: TGTGCCAGCCGGTTAGCGGCGGGAGGGAGGGAGACCCAGTACTTC
d_call: -; v_call: TRBV10-2; j_call: TRBJ2-7; cdr3_length: 15; clone_size: once; cdr3_aa: CASSSWRTLSYEQYF; cdr3_nt: TGCGCCAGCAGCTCCTGGCGGACTCTCTCCTACGAGCAGTACTTC
d_call: -; v_call: TRBV19; j_call: TRBJ2-5; cdr3_length: 12; clone_size: once; cdr3_aa: CASSIRGETQYF; cdr3_nt: TGTGCCAGTAGTATTAGGGGTGAGACCCAGTACTTC
d_call: -; v_call: TRBV20-1; j_call: TRBJ2-5; cdr3_length: 11; clone_size: -; cdr3_aa: CSGYFPETQYF; cdr3_nt: TGCAGTGGGTATTTCCCCGAGACCCAGTACTTC
d_call: -; v_call: TRBV30; j_call: TRBJ2-7; cdr3_length: 11; clone_size: -; cdr3_aa: CAWSRSYEQYF; cdr3_nt: TGTGCCTGGAGTAGATCCTACGAGCAGTACTTC
d_call: TRBD2; v_call: TRBV7-2; j_call: TRBJ2-7; cdr3_length: 17; clone_size: -; cdr3_aa: CASSEAGTSGTPYEQYF; cdr3_nt: TGTGCCAGCAGCGAAGCAGGGACTAGCGGTACCCCCTACGAGCAGTACTTC
d_call: TRBD1; v_call: TRBV25-1; j_call: TRBJ1-3; cdr3_length: 15; clone_size: once; cdr3_aa: CASSPDRETGNTIYF; cdr3_nt: TGTGCCAGCAGCCCAGACAGGGAAACTGGAAACACCATATATTTT
d_call: -; v_call: TRBV2; j_call: TRBJ2-3; cdr3_length: 14; clone_size: once; cdr3_aa: CALGEGASTDTQYF; cdr3_nt: TGTGCCTTGGGGGAGGGGGCAAGCACAGATACGCAGTATTTT
d_call: -; v_call: TRBV28; j_call: TRBJ1-2; cdr3_length: 16; clone_size: -; cdr3_aa: CASSSPQGAGSIGYTF; cdr3_nt: TGTGCCAGCAGTTCCCCCCAAGGGGCGGGATCTATAGGCTACACCTTC
d_call: -; v_call: TRBV30; j_call: TRBJ1-2; cdr3_length: 13; clone_size: few; cdr3_aa: CAWSPRGGDGYTF; cdr3_nt: TGTGCCTGGAGCCCACGTGGAGGGGATGGCTACACCTTC